What follows are 6 T cell receptor beta chains derived from one specimen sequenced in a study of cytomegalovirus exposure and HLA in healthy donors. 13 Jbeta primers and 60 Vbeta primers were used for the PCR. Generated by immunoSEQ multiplex PCR, the TCRdb table keeps only in-frame clones and is missing some. The repertoire holds approximately 82,000 clones, with around 62% as singletons. Sequenced material: PBMCs. Every receptor here comes from a woman aged 30 to 39 in good health and CMV-seropositive.

The chain is built from TRBV4-3 and TRBJ1-1; 7 bases are a match to TRBD1. Germline V gene sequence: CDR1 LGHNA, CDR2 YSLEER. The CDR3 contains 15 residues. The ends lost 0 bases at V and 5 bases at J; junction bases unmatched: 6. DNA of the CDR3: TGCGCCAGCAGCCAAGATGAAGGGGGCCCAACTGAAGCTTTCTTT. Its protein product is CASSQDEGGPTEAFF.

This clone has only a few counts. V gene TRBV7-6 combines with J gene TRBJ2-1; 12 bases align to TRBD1. CDR1 is SGHVS, CDR2 FNYEAQ, per germline. Germline trimming cut 5 bases from V and 7 bases from J; bases unmatched to any gene: 9. The CDR3 spans 16 residues. In DNA, the CDR3 is TGTGCCAGCAGCCTACGCCCGGGACAGGGGGCTAATGAGCAGTTCTTC. Translating it yields CASSLRPGQGANEQFF.

The chain couples TRBV5-4 to TRBJ2-6, with 10 bases that match TRBD1. Germline CDR1 is SGHNT and CDR2 is YYREEE (reference sequence). CDR3 length equals 18 residues. Germline trimming cut 1 base from V and 4 bases from J; bases unmatched to any gene: 8. The chain's CDR3 is CASSLPYGTGAGANVLTF. CDR3 in DNA: TGTGCCAGCAGCTTGCCCTACGGGACAGGGGCCGGGGCCAACGTCCTGACTTTC.

CDR3 nucleotides: TGTGCCAGCAGCGTAGGCGGGACAGGGAATGAGCAGTTCTTC. Amino acid sequence: CASSVGGTGNEQFF. V and J are TRBV9 and TRBJ2-1; 9 nucleotides line up with TRBD1. Trimming took 0 bases from V and 7 from J; bases not matched to a gene: 2. CDR1 and CDR2 from the germline V gene are SGDLS and YYNGEE. The CDR3 runs 14 residues.

The V call is TRBV5-1, the J call TRBJ1-4; D gene uncertain. The ends were cut back, 5 bases at V and 0 bases at J, with 8 bases in the middle. CDR3 length equals 14 residues. Germline assignment: CDR1 SGHRS and CDR2 YFSETQ. CDR3 in amino acids: CASSSGATNEKLFF. The CDR3 DNA is TGCGCCAGCAGTTCTGGAGCAACTAATGAAAAACTGTTTTTT.

The chain carries TRBV15 and TRBJ2-7; a possible D gene is TRBD1 (6 bases). CDR1 and CDR2 from the germline V gene are LNHNV and YYDKDF (reference sequence). Trimming pared 10 bases from V and 5 bases from J, leaving 15 bases between. This CDR3 is built from 12 residues. CDR3 region: CASSRGFNEQYF. The CDR3 DNA is TGTGCCAGCTCCAGGGGTTTCAACGAGCAGTACTTC.